These T cell receptor beta chains were read from a single sample in a study of regulatory T cells in long-lasting Graves disease. TCRdb processed the multiplex PCR reads anew with MiXCR; each CDR3 protein has one entry. This sample has 650,000 to 850,000 distinct CDR3 sequences; around 30% occur once, and the top ten carry under 55%. The sequencing used peripheral blood mononuclear cells (PBMCs), collected when the disease was refractory, from a patient treated with antithyroid drugs. These receptors came from a female donor with Graves disease. The CDR3 runs from the conserved cysteine through the conserved F or W. D genes are given only for firm matches. A row's size may be missing; if present it is once, few, many or a size class.

V gene	clone size	D gene	J gene	CDR3 DNA	CDR3 protein
TRBV19	-	TRBD1	TRBJ1-1	TGTGCCAGTAGTATAGAAAGCGGACAGGGGATGAACACTGAAGCTTTCTTT	CASSIESGQGMNTEAFF
TRBV18	-	TRBD2	TRBJ2-1	TGTGCCAGCTCATCTCTAGCGGGAATTGAGCAGTTCTTC	CASSSLAGIEQFF
TRBV20-1	-	-	TRBJ2-7	TGCAGTGCTAGGGGACTCGGGCCGGAGCATTCCTACGAGCAGTACTTC	CSARGLGPEHSYEQYF
TRBV14	-	TRBD2	TRBJ2-7	TGTGCCAGCAGCCGGAGAGCGGGGATGGACGAGCAGTACTTC	CASSRRAGMDEQYF
TRBV11-1	many	-	TRBJ1-1	TGTGCCAGCAGCCCCACGGGACCGATGAACACTGAAGCTTTCTTT	CASSPTGPMNTEAFF
TRBV19	few	-	TRBJ1-4	TGTGCCAGTATGGAGTACGGAACTAATGAAAAACTGTTTTTT	CASMEYGTNEKLFF
TRBV11-2	-	-	TRBJ2-7	TGTGCCAGCAGCTTAGAAAGAGGTTCGTTGGCAGAGCAGTACTTC	CASSLERGSLAEQYF
TRBV9	few	-	TRBJ2-5	TGTGCCAGCAGCGTATTCGACCAGGGGACCCAGTACTTC	CASSVFDQGTQYF
TRBV6-9	-	-	TRBJ2-1	TGTGCCAGCAGTTACTTACTCGACTCCTACGAGCAGTTCTTC	CASSYLLDSYEQFF
TRBV19	-	-	TRBJ1-2	TGTGCCAGTAGACAGGATGGACCGACAGCTAACTATGGCTACACCTTC	CASRQDGPTANYGYTF
TRBV28	many	-	TRBJ1-5	TGTGCCAGCAGTTTAGGAGGGGTCGGCAATCAGCCCCAGCATTTT	CASSLGGVGNQPQHF
TRBV5-1	few	-	TRBJ1-1	TGCGCCAGCAGCCCGTACCGAGAAACTGAAGCTTTCTTT	CASSPYRETEAFF
TRBV29-1	-	TRBD1	TRBJ1-2	TGCAGCGTTGATCCCTTGACAGGGTTTAATTACTATGGCTACACCTTC	CSVDPLTGFNYYGYTF
TRBV12-3/TRBV12-4	many	-	TRBJ1-1	TGTGCCAGCAGTTTATCCGGAACAGTCTTATTTTTGAACACTGAAGCTTTCTTT	CASSLSGTVLFLNTEAFF